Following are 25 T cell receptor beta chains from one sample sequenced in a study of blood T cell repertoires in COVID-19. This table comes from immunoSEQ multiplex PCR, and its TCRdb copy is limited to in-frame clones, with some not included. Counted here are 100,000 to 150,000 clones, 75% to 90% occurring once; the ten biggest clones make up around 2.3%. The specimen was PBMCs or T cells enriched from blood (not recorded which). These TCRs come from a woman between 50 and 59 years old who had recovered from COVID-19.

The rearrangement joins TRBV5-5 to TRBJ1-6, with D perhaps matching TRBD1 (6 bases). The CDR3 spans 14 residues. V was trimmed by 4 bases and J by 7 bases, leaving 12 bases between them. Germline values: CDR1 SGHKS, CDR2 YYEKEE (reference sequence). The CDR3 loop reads CASSADRQNSPLHF. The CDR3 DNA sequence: TGTGCCAGCAGCGCGGACAGACAGAATTCACCCCTCCACTTT.

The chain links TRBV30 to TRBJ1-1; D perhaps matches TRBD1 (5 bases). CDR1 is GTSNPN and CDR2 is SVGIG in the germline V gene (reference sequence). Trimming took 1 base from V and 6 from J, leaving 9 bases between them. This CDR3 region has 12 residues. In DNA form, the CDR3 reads TGTGCCTGGAGTGAGATACAGGCTGAAGCTTTCTTT. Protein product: CAWSEIQAEAFF.

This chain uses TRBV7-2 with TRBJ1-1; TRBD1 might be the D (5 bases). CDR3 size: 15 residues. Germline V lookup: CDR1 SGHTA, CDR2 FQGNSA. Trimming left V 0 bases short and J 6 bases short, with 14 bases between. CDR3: CASSLAGSGVAEAFF. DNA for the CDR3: TGTGCCAGCAGCTTAGCGGGTTCGGGGGTCGCTGAAGCTTTCTTT.

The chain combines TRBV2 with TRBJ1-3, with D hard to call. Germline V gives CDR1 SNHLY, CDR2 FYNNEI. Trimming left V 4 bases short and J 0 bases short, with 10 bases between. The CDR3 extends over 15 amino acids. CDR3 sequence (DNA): TGTGCCAGCAGTGCCTACCGGAGCTCTGGAAACACCATATATTTT. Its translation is CASSAYRSSGNTIYF.

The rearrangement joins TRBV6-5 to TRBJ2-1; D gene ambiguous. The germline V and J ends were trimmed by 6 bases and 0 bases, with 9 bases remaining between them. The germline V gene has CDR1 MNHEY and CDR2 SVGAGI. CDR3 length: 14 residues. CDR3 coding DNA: TGTGCCAGCAGGGGCCAAAGCTCCTACAATGAGCAGTTCTTC. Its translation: CASRGQSSYNEQFF.

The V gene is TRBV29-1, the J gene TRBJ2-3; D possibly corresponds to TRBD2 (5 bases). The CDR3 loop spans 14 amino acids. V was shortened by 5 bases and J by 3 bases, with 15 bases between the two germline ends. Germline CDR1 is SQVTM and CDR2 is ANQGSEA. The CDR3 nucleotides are TGCAGCGTTTCTTCCCCAGCGGCTACAGATACGCAGTATTTT. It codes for CSVSSPAATDTQYF.

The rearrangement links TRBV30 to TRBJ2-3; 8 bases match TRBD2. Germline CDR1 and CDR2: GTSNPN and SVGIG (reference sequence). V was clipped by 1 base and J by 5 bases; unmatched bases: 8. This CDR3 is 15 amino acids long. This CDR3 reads CAWSEGPSGGDTQYF. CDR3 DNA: TGTGCCTGGAGTGAAGGTCCCAGCGGGGGAGATACGCAGTATTTT. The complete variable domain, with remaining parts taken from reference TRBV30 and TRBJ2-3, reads SQTIHQWPATLVQPVGSPLSLECTVEGTSNPNLYWYRQAAGRGLQLLFYSVGIGQISSEVPQNLSASRPQDRQFILSSKKLLLSDSGFYLCAWSEGPSGGDTQYFGPGTRLTVL.

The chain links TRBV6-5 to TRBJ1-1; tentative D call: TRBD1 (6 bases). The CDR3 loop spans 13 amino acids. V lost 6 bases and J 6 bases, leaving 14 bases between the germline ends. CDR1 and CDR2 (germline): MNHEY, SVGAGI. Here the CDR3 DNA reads TGTGCCAGCAGGAACAGGGATCACTCTGAAGCTTTCTTT. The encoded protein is CASRNRDHSEAFF.

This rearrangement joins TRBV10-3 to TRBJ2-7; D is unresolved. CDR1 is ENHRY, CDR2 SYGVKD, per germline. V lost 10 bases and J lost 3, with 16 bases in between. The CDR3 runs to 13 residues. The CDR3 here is CATLNTAGYEQYF. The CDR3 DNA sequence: TGTGCCACCCTGAACACTGCAGGCTACGAGCAGTACTTC.

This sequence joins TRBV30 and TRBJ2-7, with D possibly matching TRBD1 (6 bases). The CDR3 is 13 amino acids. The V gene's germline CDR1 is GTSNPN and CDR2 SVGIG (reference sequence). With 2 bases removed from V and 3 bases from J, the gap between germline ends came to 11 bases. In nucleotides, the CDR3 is TGTGCCTGGAGTACAGGGTCCATCTACGAGCAGTACTTC. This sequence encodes CAWSTGSIYEQYF.

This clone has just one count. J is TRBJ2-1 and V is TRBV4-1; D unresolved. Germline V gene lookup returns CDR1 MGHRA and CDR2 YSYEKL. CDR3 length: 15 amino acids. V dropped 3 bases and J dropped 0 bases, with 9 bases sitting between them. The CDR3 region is CASSQTSGSYNEQFF. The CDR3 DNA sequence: TGCGCCAGCAGCCAGACATCCGGCTCCTACAATGAGCAGTTCTTC.

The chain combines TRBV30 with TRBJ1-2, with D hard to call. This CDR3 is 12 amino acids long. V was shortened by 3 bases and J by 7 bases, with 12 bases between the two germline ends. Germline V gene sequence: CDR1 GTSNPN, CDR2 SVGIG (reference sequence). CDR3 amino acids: CAWRSDLPGYTF. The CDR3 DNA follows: TGTGCCTGGAGGTCTGACTTACCTGGCTACACCTTC.

CDR3 in DNA: TGTGCCAGCAGCTTATGGGACTCCGACTATGGCTACACCTTC. This codes for CASSLWDSDYGYTF. The chain recombines TRBV7-3 with TRBJ1-2, with D maybe TRBD1 (5 bases). There are 14 residues in the CDR3. Germline V gene data show CDR1 as SGHTA and CDR2 as FQGTGA. V was cut by 2 bases and J by 3 bases, with 10 bases left in between.

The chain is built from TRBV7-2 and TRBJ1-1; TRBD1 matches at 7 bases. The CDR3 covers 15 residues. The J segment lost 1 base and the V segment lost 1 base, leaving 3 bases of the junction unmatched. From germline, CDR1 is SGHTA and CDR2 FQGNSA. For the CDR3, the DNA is TGTGCCAGCAGCTTAGGGGACAGAAGGAACACTGAAGCTTTCTTT. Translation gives CASSLGDRRNTEAFF.

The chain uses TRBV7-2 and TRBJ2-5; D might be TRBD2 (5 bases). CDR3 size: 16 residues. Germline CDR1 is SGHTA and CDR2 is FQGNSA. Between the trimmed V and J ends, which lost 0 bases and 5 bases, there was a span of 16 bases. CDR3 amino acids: CASSLAEGLQGETQYF. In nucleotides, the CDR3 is TGTGCCAGCAGCTTAGCTGAGGGTCTTCAAGGGGAGACCCAGTACTTC.

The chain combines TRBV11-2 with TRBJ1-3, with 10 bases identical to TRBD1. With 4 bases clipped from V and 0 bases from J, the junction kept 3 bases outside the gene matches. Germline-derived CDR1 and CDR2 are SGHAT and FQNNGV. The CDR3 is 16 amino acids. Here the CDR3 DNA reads TGTGCCAGCAGCTCATGGACAGGGGGCTCTGGAAACACCATATATTTT. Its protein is CASSSWTGGSGNTIYF. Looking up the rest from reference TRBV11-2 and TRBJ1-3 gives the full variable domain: EAGVAQSPRYKIIEKRQSVAFWCNPISGHATLYWYQQILGQGPKLLIQFQNNGVVDDSQLPKDRFSAERLKGVDSTLKIQPAKLEDSAVYLCASSSWTGGSGNTIYFGEGSWLTVV.

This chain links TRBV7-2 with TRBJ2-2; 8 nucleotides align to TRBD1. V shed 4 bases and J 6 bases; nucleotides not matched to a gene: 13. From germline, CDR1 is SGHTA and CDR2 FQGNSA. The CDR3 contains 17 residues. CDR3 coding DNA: TGTGCCAGCAGCTCCCTAGTGACAGGGGATTTGCCCGGGGAGCTGTTTTTT. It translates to CASSSLVTGDLPGELFF.

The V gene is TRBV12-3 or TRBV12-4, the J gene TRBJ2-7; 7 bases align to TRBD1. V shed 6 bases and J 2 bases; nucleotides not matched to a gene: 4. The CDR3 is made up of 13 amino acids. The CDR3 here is CASSTGAPYEQYF. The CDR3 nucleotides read TGTGCCAGCAGCACAGGGGCTCCCTACGAGCAGTACTTC.

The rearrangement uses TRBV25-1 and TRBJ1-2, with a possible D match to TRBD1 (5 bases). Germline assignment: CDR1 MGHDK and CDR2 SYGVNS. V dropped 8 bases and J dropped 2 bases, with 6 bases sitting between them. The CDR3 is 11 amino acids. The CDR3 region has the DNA TGTGCCAGCCGGGGGAACTATGGCTACACCTTC. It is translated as CASRGNYGYTF.

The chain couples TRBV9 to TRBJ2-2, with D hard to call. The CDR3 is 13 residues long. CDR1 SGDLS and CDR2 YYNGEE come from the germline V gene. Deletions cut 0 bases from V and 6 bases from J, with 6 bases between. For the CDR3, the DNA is TGTGCCAGCAGCGTAGCTGGGCCCGGGGAGCTGTTTTTT. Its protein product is CASSVAGPGELFF.

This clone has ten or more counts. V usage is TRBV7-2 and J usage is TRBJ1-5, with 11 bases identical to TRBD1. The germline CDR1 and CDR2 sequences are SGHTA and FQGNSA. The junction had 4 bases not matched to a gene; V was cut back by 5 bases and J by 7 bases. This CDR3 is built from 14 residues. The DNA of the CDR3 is TGTGCCAGCAGCCAAGGGACAGGGGGGCAGCCCCAGCATTTT. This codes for CASSQGTGGQPQHF. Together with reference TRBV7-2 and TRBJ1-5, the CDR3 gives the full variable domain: GAGVSQSPSNKVTEKGKDVELRCDPISGHTALYWYRQSLGQGLEFLIYFQGNSAPDKSGLPSDRFSAERTGGSVSTLTIQRTQQEDSAVYLCASSQGTGGQPQHFGDGTRLSIL.

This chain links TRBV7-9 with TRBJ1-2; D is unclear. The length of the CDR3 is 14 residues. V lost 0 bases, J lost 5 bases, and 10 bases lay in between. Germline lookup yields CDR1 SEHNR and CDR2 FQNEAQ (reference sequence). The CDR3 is CASSLAVSGYGYTF. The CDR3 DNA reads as TGTGCCAGCAGCTTAGCGGTGTCGGGATATGGCTACACCTTC.

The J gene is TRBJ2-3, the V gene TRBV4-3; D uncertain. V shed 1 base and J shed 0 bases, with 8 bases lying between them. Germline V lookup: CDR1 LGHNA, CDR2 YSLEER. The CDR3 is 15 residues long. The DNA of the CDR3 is TGCGCCAGCAGCCAAGCCTTTCTAAGCACAGATACGCAGTATTTT. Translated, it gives CASSQAFLSTDTQYF.

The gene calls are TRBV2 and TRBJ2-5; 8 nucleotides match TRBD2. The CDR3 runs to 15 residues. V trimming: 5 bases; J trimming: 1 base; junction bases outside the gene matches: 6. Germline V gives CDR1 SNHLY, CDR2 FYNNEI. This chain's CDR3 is CASSLGLAGQETQYF. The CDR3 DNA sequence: TGTGCCAGCAGTCTGGGGCTAGCGGGCCAAGAGACCCAGTACTTC.

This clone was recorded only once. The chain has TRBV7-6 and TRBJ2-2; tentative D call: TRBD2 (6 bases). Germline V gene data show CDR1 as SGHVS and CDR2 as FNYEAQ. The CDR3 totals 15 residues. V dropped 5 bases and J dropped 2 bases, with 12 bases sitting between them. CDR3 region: CASSKGTGNTGELFF. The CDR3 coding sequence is TGTGCCAGCAGCAAGGGGACTGGCAACACCGGGGAGCTGTTTTTT.